Presented here are 21 T cell receptor beta chains from one specimen sequenced in a study of T cells after yellow fever vaccination. TCRdb ran MiXCR on the 5' RACE reads and lists one entry per CDR3 protein. The sample has 60,000 to 85,000 distinct CDR3 sequences, approximately 6.9% seen once; the top ten hold 30% to 40%. The input for sequencing was CD8+ T cells sorted from PBMCs, taken 5 to 6 days after the first yellow fever vaccination. The receptor set was obtained from a man aged 18 to 30 who received the YFV17D yellow fever vaccine.

The chain couples TRBV4-1 to TRBJ2-2; possibly TRBD1 for D (7 bases). The V gene lost 3 bases and the J gene lost 4 bases, with 15 bases spanning the gap. The CDR3 is made up of 16 amino acids. The V gene's germline CDR1 is MGHRA and CDR2 YSYEKL. CDR3 nucleotide sequence: TGCGCCAGCAGCCAGCCACGACAGGGAGGCACCGGGGAGCTGTTTTTT. Translated, it gives CASSQPRQGGTGELFF.

This clonotype was seen a few times. The genes are TRBV28 and TRBJ2-2; maybe TRBD1 (5 bases). Germline-derived CDR1 and CDR2 are MDHEN and SYDVKM. The CDR3 contains 14 residues. Trimming cost V 5 bases and J 5 bases, with 12 bases left between them. CDR3 sequence reads: CASSGAVETGELFF. The CDR3 region has the DNA TGTGCCAGCAGTGGGGCGGTTGAGACCGGGGAGCTGTTTTTT.

This clonotype was detected many times. The chain couples TRBV6-5 to TRBJ1-5; possibly TRBD1 for D (5 bases). This CDR3 spans 15 amino acids. Germline V gene data show CDR1 as MNHEY and CDR2 as SVGAGI. The V gene lost 7 bases and the J gene lost 2 bases, with 15 bases spanning the gap. The CDR3 region has the DNA TGTGCCAGCATTTTAGGGGACGGAGGCAATCAGCCCCAGCATTTT. This codes for CASILGDGGNQPQHF.

Many counts were recorded for this clonotype. This chain connects TRBV12-3 or TRBV12-4 to TRBJ1-5; unclear D gene. CDR3 size: 15 residues. The V end was cut by 4 bases, the J end by 5 bases, with 15 bases between. CDR3 residues: CASSSQEVRDQPQHF. The CDR3 DNA reads as TGTGCCAGCAGTTCCCAGGAAGTTCGCGATCAGCCCCAGCATTTT.

This clonotype was observed a few times. The rearrangement uses TRBV10-2 and TRBJ2-7, with a possible D match to TRBD2 (5 bases). This CDR3 region has 15 residues. Looked up from germline, CDR1 is WSHSY and CDR2 is SAAADI. V was cut by 3 bases and J by 7 bases, with 19 bases left in between. The CDR3 sequence: CASSDWASPSGEQYF. CDR3 bases: TGCGCCAGCAGTGATTGGGCCTCCCCTTCGGGGGAGCAGTACTTC.

The V and J genes are TRBV4-1 and TRBJ2-1; the D gene is possibly TRBD2 (7 bases). The CDR3 contains 17 residues. Germline-derived CDR1 and CDR2 are MGHRA and YSYEKL. The V end was cut by 4 bases, the J end by 2 bases, with 18 bases between. CDR3 amino acids: CASSPREGGAAYNEQFF. DNA of the CDR3: TGCGCCAGCAGCCCCCGTGAGGGGGGGGCCGCCTACAATGAGCAGTTCTTC.

This clonotype was counted at least ten times. The rearrangement joins TRBV4-3 to TRBJ2-7; 7 bases are shared with TRBD2. The trim removed 1 base at V and 3 bases at J, leaving 6 bases unmatched. The CDR3 sequence is 15 residues long. CDR1 and CDR2 from the germline V gene are LGHNA and YSLEER. The DNA of the CDR3 is TGCGCCAGCAGCCAAGCGAGCGGGGCATTCTACGAGCAGTACTTC. This sequence encodes CASSQASGAFYEQYF.

This clonotype was recorded at least ten times. The gene calls are TRBV3-1 and TRBJ2-1; 15 bases map to TRBD2. Losses at the gene ends were 4 bases for V and 5 bases for J; bases not matched to a gene: 0. The CDR3 is 15 residues long. Germline V CDR1 and CDR2: LGHDT, YNNKEL (reference sequence). CDR3 in amino acids: CASSRTSGGDNEQFF. The CDR3 nucleotides read TGTGCCAGCAGCCGGACTAGCGGGGGGGACAATGAGCAGTTCTTC.

This chain connects TRBV9 to TRBJ1-2; no definite D call. CDR3 length equals 15 residues. The germline CDR1 and CDR2 sequences are SGDLS and YYNGEE. The V gene lost 4 bases and the J gene lost 2 bases, with 15 bases spanning the gap. In DNA form, the CDR3 reads TGTGCCAGCAGCTCCCGCCGGGGTTCGAACTATGGCTACACCTTC. Its translation: CASSSRRGSNYGYTF.

This clonotype came up many times. V usage is TRBV27 and J usage is TRBJ2-1; the D call may be TRBD1 or TRBD2 (6 bases each). Germline CDR1 is MNHEY and CDR2 is SMNVEV (reference sequence). The CDR3 has 19 amino acids. Trimming left V 0 bases short and J 4 bases short, with 22 bases between. CDR3 nucleotide sequence: TGTGCCAGCAGTTTATCGCCCTGGAGGGGGGCGGGCAGGTACAATGAGCAGTTCTTC. Translating it yields CASSLSPWRGAGRYNEQFF.

Many counts were recorded for this clonotype. The CDR3 nucleotides are TGTGCCAGCAGTCGGACTAGCGGGGGTGATCCAGATACGCAGTATTTT. This encodes CASSRTSGGDPDTQYF. The rearrangement links TRBV28 to TRBJ2-3; 13 nucleotides align to TRBD2. With V trimmed by 5 bases and J by 4 bases, 6 bases remained unmatched. The CDR3 contains 16 residues. Per germline, CDR1 MDHEN and CDR2 SYDVKM.

In its sample, this clonotype was seen many times. The gene calls are TRBV14 and TRBJ2-1; D is uncertain. Germline CDR1 and CDR2: SGHDN and FVKESK. V lost 1 base and J 12 bases, leaving 22 bases between the germline ends. The length of the CDR3 is 16 residues. Here the CDR3 reads CASSQGTEKAVDWQFF. As DNA, the CDR3 is TGTGCCAGCAGCCAAGGGACGGAGAAGGCAGTCGATTGGCAGTTCTTC.

There are many counts of this clonotype. The chain links TRBV5-4 to TRBJ2-5; the match to TRBD1 covers 10 bases. Germline V gene lookup returns CDR1 SGHNT and CDR2 YYREEE (reference sequence). The CDR3 loop spans 14 amino acids. The trim removed 4 bases at V and 4 bases at J, leaving 4 bases unmatched. CDR3 sequence: CASSRQGALETQYF. CDR3 nucleotides: TGTGCCAGCAGCAGACAGGGGGCTCTAGAGACCCAGTACTTC.

This clonotype was detected a few times. The chain is built from TRBV27 and TRBJ2-5, with D unclear. The CDR3 runs to 14 residues. Trimming left V 4 bases short and J 0 bases short, with 9 bases between. CDR1 is MNHEY, CDR2 SMNVEV, per germline (reference sequence). The CDR3 sequence: CASSSTGDQETQYF. CDR3 nucleotides: TGTGCCAGCAGTTCGACTGGTGACCAAGAGACCCAGTACTTC.

The sample holds a few counts of this clonotype. This chain uses TRBV11-2 with TRBJ1-3; no clear D gene. The germline gives CDR1 SGHAT, CDR2 FQNNGV. V was pared by 0 bases and J by 0 bases, with 12 bases between. The CDR3 is 17 amino acids. CDR3 in amino acids: CASSLERLIDSGNTIYF. The CDR3 DNA is TGTGCCAGCAGCTTAGAACGTTTGATTGACTCTGGAAACACCATATATTTT.

The rearrangement joins TRBV7-9 to TRBJ2-7, with unresolved D. CDR1 is SEHNR and CDR2 is FQNEAQ in the germline V gene (reference sequence). The CDR3 length is 16 residues. V was cut by 1 base and J by 0 bases, with 13 bases left in between. The CDR3 bases are TGTGCCAGCAGCTTAGATATGGCTTGGAGCTCCTACGAGCAGTACTTC. Translating gives CASSLDMAWSSYEQYF.

At least ten counts were recorded for this clonotype. The genes are TRBV19 and TRBJ2-2, with D unresolved. V shed 5 bases and J shed 1 base, with 11 bases lying between them. Germline CDR1 is LNHDA and CDR2 is SQIVND (reference sequence). The CDR3 contains 15 residues. CDR3 amino acids: CASSPLWENTGELFF. The CDR3 region has the DNA TGTGCCAGTAGTCCTTTGTGGGAGAACACCGGGGAGCTGTTTTTT.

This clonotype was seen at least ten times. The J gene is TRBJ2-1, the V gene TRBV11-2, with 9 bases that match TRBD2. Germline values: CDR1 SGHAT, CDR2 FQNNGV. This CDR3 contains 15 residues. V lost 1 base and J lost 7; bases outside the gene matches: 5. CDR3 protein: CASSLVGLADNEQFF. The CDR3 DNA sequence: TGTGCCAGCAGCTTAGTGGGACTAGCAGATAATGAGCAGTTCTTC.

In this sample, this clonotype turned up many times. V is TRBV6-5 and J is TRBJ1-2; D is ambiguous. Germline V gene sequence: CDR1 MNHEY, CDR2 SVGAGI. CDR3 length equals 13 residues. The V gene lost 2 bases and the J gene lost 7 bases, with 11 bases spanning the gap. CDR3: CASSYGNLGGYTF. CDR3 DNA sequence: TGTGCCAGCAGTTACGGGAACTTAGGTGGCTACACCTTC.

The sample holds a few counts of this clonotype. The chain has TRBV15 and TRBJ2-1, with TRBD2 matching over 7 bases. Germline trimming cut 5 bases from V and 7 bases from J; bases unmatched to any gene: 11. CDR1 is LNHNV and CDR2 is YYDKDF in the germline V gene (reference sequence). The CDR3 covers 15 residues. The CDR3 sequence is CATSPGGGALNEQFF. The CDR3 region has the DNA TGTGCCACCAGCCCCGGCGGGGGAGCTCTGAATGAGCAGTTCTTC.

This clonotype has ten or more counts. The chain uses TRBV20-1 and TRBJ2-2; unclear D gene. Germline V gene sequence: CDR1 DFQATT, CDR2 SNEGSKA (reference sequence). Trimming removed 2 bases from V and 3 bases from J, with 13 bases in between. There are 15 residues in the CDR3. The chain's CDR3 is CSARMDGRDTGELFF. Written as DNA, the CDR3 is TGCAGTGCTAGAATGGACGGTAGGGACACCGGGGAGCTGTTTTTT.